The 22 T cell receptor beta chains below come from one sample, sequenced in a study of T cells expressing NK-cell markers. TCRdb re-called the 5' RACE reads; one entry per CDR3 protein, DNA not given. The sample table includes 350,000 to 450,000 distinct CDR3 sequences. The sample comprised blood T cells: a sorted CD56 or NKG2C T cell subset, CD4+ or CD8+ T cells, or bulk PBMC T cells (not recorded which). These TCRs come from a man aged 18-75 years in good health.

V usage is TRBV5-5 and J usage is TRBJ2-3; there is no DNA to check the TCRdb D call of TRBD2. CDR3 length equals 15 residues. Germline loops: CDR1 SGHKS, CDR2 YYEKEE (reference sequence). CDR3 in amino acids: CASSLRSGETDTQYF.

The chain joins TRBV7-9 to TRBJ2-7; without DNA, the TCRdb call of TRBD2 cannot be checked. Germline loops: CDR1 SEHNR, CDR2 FQNEAQ (reference sequence). The CDR3 contains 14 residues. CDR3 in amino acids: CASSLAASGVGQYF.

V usage is TRBV20-1 and J usage is TRBJ2-1. CDR3 length: 14 amino acids. CDR1 is DFQATT and CDR2 is SNEGSKA in the germline V gene (reference sequence). Here the CDR3 reads CSARDRSYRNEQFF.

The chain is built from TRBV29-1 and TRBJ1-1; the D call of TRBD1 rests on TCRdb alone, since no DNA is present to check it. CDR1 and CDR2 (germline): SQVTM, ANQGSEA. The CDR3 length is 12 residues. The CDR3 sequence: CSVDLDRVGAFF.

This sequence joins TRBV27 and TRBJ2-1; TCRdb outputs TRBD2, but without DNA this stays unchecked. Germline V lookup: CDR1 MNHEY, CDR2 SMNVEV (reference sequence). This CDR3 contains 17 residues. The CDR3 reads CASSFPLAGAFYNEQFF.

The chain employs TRBV18 and TRBJ2-3; TCRdb outputs TRBD2, but without DNA this stays unchecked. The CDR3 covers 15 residues. Germline V gene sequence: CDR1 KGHSH, CDR2 LQKENI. CDR3 residues: CASSTGTSSGDTQYF. The full variable domain, in which reference TRBV18 and TRBJ2-3 provide the parts outside the CDR3, is NAGVMQNPRHLVRRRGQEARLRCSPMKGHSHVYWYRQLPEEGLKFMVYLQKENIIDESGMPKERFSAEFPKEGPSILRIQQVVRGDSAAYFCASSTGTSSGDTQYFGPGTRLTVL.

The V and J genes are TRBV7-3 and TRBJ2-7; the D gene TCRdb calls, TRBD1, cannot be checked with no DNA. The length of the CDR3 is 17 residues. Germline CDR1 SGHTA, CDR2 FQGTGA. This CDR3 is CASSLVLWGSVHYEQYF.

This chain links TRBV7-2 with TRBJ1-5; TCRdb indicates TRBD1, and absent DNA this call remains unverified. Germline CDR1 and CDR2: SGHTA and FQGNSA. The CDR3 contains 15 residues. CDR3 amino acids: CASSTGQGAYQPQHF.

The V and J genes are TRBV2 and TRBJ1-4; checking the TCRdb D call of TRBD1 is not possible without DNA. CDR3 length: 15 amino acids. Germline-derived CDR1 and CDR2 are SNHLY and FYNNEI. Here the CDR3 reads CASSENRGAGEKLFF.

The chain recombines TRBV5-1 with TRBJ2-5; lacking DNA, the TRBD1 call made by TCRdb goes unchecked. This CDR3 spans 15 amino acids. Germline CDR1 and CDR2: SGHRS and YFSETQ. CDR3 protein: CASSYPVGQQETQYF. The whole variable domain, remainder taken from reference TRBV5-1 and TRBJ2-5, is KAGVTQTPRYLIKTRGQQVTLSCSPISGHRSVSWYQQTPGQGLQFLFEYFSETQRNKGNFPGRFSGRQFSNSRSEMNVSTLELGDSALYLCASSYPVGQQETQYFGPGTRLLVL.

The chain recombines TRBV5-1 with TRBJ2-7; TCRdb lists TRBD1, though no DNA is available to test this call. This CDR3 region has 14 residues. In germline, CDR1 is SGHRS, CDR2 YFSETQ. CDR3 sequence reads: CASSEDRGNYEQYF.

The chain couples TRBV27 to TRBJ1-6; TCRdb indicates TRBD1, and absent DNA this call remains unverified. The CDR3 totals 13 residues. Looked up from germline, CDR1 is MNHEY and CDR2 is SMNVEV (reference sequence). Here the CDR3 reads CASRTGGDSPLHF.

The chain is built from TRBV3-1 and TRBJ1-5; TCRdb indicates TRBD1, and absent DNA this call remains unverified. The CDR3 is 16 residues long. The germline gives CDR1 LGHDT, CDR2 YNNKEL (reference sequence). CDR3 loop: CASSQGATVSNQPQHF.

The chain carries TRBV5-6 and TRBJ2-1; TCRdb outputs TRBD2, but without DNA this stays unchecked. The CDR3 loop spans 16 amino acids. Germline assignment: CDR1 SGHDT and CDR2 YYEEEE. The CDR3 loop is CASSFGTRGIYNEQFF. Full variable domain (outside the CDR3, taken from reference TRBV5-6 and TRBJ2-1): DAGVTQSPTHLIKTRGQQVTLRCSPKSGHDTVSWYQQALGQGPQFIFQYYEEEERQRGNFPDRFSGHQFPNYSSELNVNALLLGDSALYLCASSFGTRGIYNEQFFGPGTRLTVL.

The CDR3 sequence is CASSSWGPGGELFF. This chain links TRBV9 with TRBJ2-2; TCRdb's assignment of TRBD1 cannot be checked, as there is no DNA. Germline lookup yields CDR1 SGDLS and CDR2 YYNGEE. The CDR3 length is 14 residues.

The genes are TRBV14 and TRBJ2-7. The V gene's germline CDR1 is SGHDN and CDR2 FVKESK. This CDR3 comprises 13 residues. CDR3 residues: CASSGQADYEQYF.

This chain uses TRBV7-2 with TRBJ2-5; TCRdb selects TRBD2, and the lack of DNA leaves this call unchecked. The CDR3 consists of 14 residues. Germline loops: CDR1 SGHTA, CDR2 FQGNSA. CDR3 amino acids: CASSPVTNKETQYF.

The chain recombines TRBV2 with TRBJ2-3; TCRdb proposes TRBD2, but this gene call is untestable without DNA. The CDR3 length is 15 residues. Germline CDR1 and CDR2: SNHLY and FYNNEI. The CDR3 protein is CASSEVSSGAKAQYF.

This sequence joins TRBV12-3 or TRBV12-4 and TRBJ2-7; checking the TCRdb D call of TRBD1 is not possible without DNA. The CDR3 is 13 amino acids. The CDR3 sequence is CASRTTGGYEQYF.

V is TRBV6-1 and J is TRBJ2-2; TCRdb's D gene call, TRBD1, goes unchecked for lack of DNA. This CDR3 is built from 14 residues. Germline-derived CDR1 and CDR2 are MNHNS and SASEGT. The CDR3 protein is CASSADRNTGELFF.

The V gene is TRBV5-1, the J gene TRBJ1-1; TCRdb designates TRBD1, a call that cannot be tested without DNA. Germline loops: CDR1 SGHRS, CDR2 YFSETQ. CDR3 size: 14 residues. This CDR3 is CASSSLGTPSEAFF.

The V and J genes are TRBV20-1 and TRBJ2-1; the TRBD2 assignment by TCRdb is unverifiable without DNA. CDR3 length: 17 amino acids. Germline CDR1 is DFQATT and CDR2 is SNEGSKA (reference sequence). This CDR3 reads CSAKASGGRVRYNEQFF.